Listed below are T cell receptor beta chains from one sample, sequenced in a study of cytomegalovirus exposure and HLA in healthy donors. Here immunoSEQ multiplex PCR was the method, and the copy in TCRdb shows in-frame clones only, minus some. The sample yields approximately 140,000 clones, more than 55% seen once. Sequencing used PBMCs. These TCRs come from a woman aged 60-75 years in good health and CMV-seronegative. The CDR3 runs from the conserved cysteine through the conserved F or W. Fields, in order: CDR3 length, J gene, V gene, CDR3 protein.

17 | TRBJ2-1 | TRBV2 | CASSAIRDYLVGNEQFF
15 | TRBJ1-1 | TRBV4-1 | CASSPDQGVNTEAFF
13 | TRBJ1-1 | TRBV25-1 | CASTRLGGTEAFF
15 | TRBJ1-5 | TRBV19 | CASSIGTQGAQPQHF
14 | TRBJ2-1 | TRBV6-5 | CASSFDGRSNEQFF
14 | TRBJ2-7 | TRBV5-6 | CASSFGQVTYEQYF
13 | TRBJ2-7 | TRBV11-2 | CASRNTGVYEQYF
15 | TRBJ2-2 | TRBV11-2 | CASSSGSYVAGELFF
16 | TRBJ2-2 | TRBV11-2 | CASSLIGGLAGGELFF
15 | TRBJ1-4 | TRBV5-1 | CASSLGRAPNEKLFF
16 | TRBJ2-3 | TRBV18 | CASSTTAGGFGDTQYF
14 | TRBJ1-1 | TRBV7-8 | CASSFLDRNTEAFF
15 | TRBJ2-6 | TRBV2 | CASSEFGSGANVLTF
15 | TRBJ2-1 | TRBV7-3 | CASSSQRGPWNEQFF
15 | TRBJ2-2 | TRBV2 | CASSPTTGTPGELFF
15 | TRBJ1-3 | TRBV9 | CASSVTGSSGNTIYF
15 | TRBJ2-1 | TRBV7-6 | CASSGLAGAHNEQFF
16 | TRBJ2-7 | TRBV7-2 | CASSLVGQGFSYEQYF
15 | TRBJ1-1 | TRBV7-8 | CASLLHRAANTEAFF
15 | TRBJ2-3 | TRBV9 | CASSPPGLAGLTQYF
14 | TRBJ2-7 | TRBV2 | CASKPLGGIDEQYF
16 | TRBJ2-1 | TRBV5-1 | CASSPGGLAGANEQFF
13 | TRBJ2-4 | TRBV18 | CASSPSGEGIQYF
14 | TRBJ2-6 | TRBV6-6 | CASSYSEGANVLTF
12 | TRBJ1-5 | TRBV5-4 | CASSLDSQPQHF
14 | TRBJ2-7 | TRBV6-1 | CASRTSGRVGEQYF
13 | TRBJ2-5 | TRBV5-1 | CASSLVRGETQYF
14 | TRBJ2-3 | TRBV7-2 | CASSLVSATDTQYF
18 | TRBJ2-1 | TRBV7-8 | CASSPFRVPRGPYNEQFF
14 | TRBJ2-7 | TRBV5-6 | CASSRTQGTYEQYF
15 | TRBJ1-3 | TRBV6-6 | CASSYPQFSGNTIYF
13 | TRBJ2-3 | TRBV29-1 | CSVRVPRTDTQYF
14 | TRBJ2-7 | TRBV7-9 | CASSLDGGAYEQYF
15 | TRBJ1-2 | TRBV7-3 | CASSLVGAGLGGYTF
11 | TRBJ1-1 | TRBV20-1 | CSASELAEAFF
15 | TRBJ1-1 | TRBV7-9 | CSSSLAAGVGTEAFF